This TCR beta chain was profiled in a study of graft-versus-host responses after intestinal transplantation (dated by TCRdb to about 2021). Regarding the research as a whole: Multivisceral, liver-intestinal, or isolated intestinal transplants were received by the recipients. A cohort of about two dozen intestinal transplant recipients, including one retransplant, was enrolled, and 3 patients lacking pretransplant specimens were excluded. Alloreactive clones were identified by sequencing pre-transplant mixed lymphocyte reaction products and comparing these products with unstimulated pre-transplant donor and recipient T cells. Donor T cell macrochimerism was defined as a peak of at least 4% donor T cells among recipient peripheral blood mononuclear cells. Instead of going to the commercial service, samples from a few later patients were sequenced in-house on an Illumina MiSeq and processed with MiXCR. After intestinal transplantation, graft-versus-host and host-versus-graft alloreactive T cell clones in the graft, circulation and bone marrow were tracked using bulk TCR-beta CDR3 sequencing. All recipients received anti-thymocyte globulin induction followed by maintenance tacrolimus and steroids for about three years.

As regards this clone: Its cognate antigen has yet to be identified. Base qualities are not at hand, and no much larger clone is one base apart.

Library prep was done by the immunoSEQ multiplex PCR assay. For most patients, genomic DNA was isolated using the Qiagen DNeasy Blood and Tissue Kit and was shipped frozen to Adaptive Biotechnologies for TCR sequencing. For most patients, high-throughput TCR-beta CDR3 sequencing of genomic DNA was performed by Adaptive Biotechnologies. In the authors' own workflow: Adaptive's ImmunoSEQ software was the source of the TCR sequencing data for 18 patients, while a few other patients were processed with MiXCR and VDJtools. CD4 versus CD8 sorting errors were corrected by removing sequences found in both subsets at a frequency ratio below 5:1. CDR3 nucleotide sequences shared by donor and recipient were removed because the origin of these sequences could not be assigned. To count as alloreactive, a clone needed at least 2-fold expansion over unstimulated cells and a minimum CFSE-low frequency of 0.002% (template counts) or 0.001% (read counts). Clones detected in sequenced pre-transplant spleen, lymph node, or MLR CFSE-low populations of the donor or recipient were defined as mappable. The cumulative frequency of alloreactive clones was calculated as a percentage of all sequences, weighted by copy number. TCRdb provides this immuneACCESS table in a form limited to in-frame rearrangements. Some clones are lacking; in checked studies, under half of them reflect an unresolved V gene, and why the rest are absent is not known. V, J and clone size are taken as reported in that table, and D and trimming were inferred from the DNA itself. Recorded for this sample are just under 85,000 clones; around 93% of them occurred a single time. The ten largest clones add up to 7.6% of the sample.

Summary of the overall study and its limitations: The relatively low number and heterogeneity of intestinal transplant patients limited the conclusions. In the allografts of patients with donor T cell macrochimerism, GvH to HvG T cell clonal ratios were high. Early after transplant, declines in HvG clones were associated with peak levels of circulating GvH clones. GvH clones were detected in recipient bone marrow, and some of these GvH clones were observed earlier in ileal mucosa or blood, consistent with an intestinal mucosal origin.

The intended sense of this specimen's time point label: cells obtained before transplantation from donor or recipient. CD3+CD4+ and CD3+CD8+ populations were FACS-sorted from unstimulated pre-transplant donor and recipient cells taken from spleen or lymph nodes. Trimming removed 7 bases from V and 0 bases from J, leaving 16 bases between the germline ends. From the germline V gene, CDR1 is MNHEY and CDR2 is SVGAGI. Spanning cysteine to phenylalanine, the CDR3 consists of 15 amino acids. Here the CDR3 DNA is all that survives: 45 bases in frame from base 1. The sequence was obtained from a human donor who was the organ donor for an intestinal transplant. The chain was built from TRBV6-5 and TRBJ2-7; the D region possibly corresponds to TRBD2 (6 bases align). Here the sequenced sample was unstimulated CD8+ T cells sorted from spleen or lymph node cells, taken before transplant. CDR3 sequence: CASTRPGLSSYEQYF. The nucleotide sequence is TGTGCCAGCACCCGACCGGGACTCAGCTCCTACGAGCAGTACTTC.